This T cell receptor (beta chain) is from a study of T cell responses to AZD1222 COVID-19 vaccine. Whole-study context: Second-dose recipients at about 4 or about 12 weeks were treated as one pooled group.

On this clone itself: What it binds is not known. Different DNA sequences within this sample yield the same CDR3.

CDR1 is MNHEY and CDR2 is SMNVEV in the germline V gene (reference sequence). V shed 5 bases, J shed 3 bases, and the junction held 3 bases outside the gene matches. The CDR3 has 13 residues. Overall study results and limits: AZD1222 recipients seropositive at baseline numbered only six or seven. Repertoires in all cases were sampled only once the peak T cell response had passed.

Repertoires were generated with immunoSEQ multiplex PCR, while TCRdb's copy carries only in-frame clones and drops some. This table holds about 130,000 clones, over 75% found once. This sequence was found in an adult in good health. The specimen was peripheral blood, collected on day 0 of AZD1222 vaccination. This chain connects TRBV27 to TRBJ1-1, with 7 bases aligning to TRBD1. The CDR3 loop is CASSLDRDTEAFF. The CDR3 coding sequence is TGTGCCAGCAGTCTCGACAGGGACACTGAAGCTTTCTTT.